The 14 T cell receptor beta chains below come from one sample, sequenced in a study of shared clonotypes between healthy human individuals. Data came from immunoSEQ multiplex PCR; TCRdb stores just in-frame clones and leaves some out. The sample contains 1.4 million to 1.5 million clones, around 97% of which appear only once. The source material was naive CD4+ T cells sorted from blood. Subset meaning: CD45RA+ positively selected. The receptors were sampled from a man under 40 in good health.

J is TRBJ1-4 and V is TRBV28, with D maybe TRBD1 (5 bases). The germline CDR1 and CDR2 sequences are MDHEN and SYDVKM. This CDR3 spans 15 amino acids. Between the trimmed V and J ends, which lost 5 bases and 6 bases, there was a span of 16 bases. Here the CDR3 reads CASSQGPGAHEKLFF. CDR3 sequence (DNA): TGTGCCAGCAGTCAGGGACCAGGAGCTCATGAAAAACTGTTTTTT.

Details on this clone: The same CDR3 also results from other DNA sequences found in this sample. This rearrangement joins TRBV6-5 to TRBJ1-1, with a possible D match to TRBD1 (5 bases). V was cut by 6 bases and J by 2 bases, with 10 bases left in between. Germline CDR1 and CDR2: MNHEY and SVGAGI. This CDR3 is built from 13 residues. The CDR3 DNA sequence: TGTGCCAGCAGCCTCCAGGGAAACACTGAAGCTTTCTTT. This sequence encodes CASSLQGNTEAFF.

J is TRBJ2-2 and V is TRBV6-6; D gene unclear. Germline CDR1 is MNHNY and CDR2 is SVGAGI (reference sequence). V was shortened by 7 bases and J by 6 bases, with 6 bases between the two germline ends. The CDR3 sequence is 11 residues long. CDR3 in amino acids: CASMFAGELFF. The CDR3 DNA sequence: TGTGCCAGCATGTTCGCCGGGGAGCTGTTTTTT.

The chain combines TRBV7-2 with TRBJ2-7, with D perhaps matching TRBD2 (5 bases). The length of the CDR3 is 15 residues. V was pared by 5 bases and J by 1 base, with 15 bases between. CDR1 is SGHTA, CDR2 FQGNSA, per germline. CDR3 bases: TGTGCCAGCAGCCACTCAAGATGGGAGTCCTACGAGCAGTACTTC. This encodes CASSHSRWESYEQYF.

V gene TRBV7-6 combines with J gene TRBJ2-1, with 9 positions matching TRBD2. Germline V gene sequence: CDR1 SGHVS, CDR2 FNYEAQ. The V and J ends lost 6 bases and 0 bases, in that order; junction bases with no gene match: 9. The CDR3 spans 17 residues. This CDR3 reads CASSHRLAESSYNEQFF. The CDR3 DNA follows: TGTGCCAGCAGTCACCGACTAGCGGAAAGCTCCTACAATGAGCAGTTCTTC.

The chain recombines TRBV7-2 with TRBJ2-7, with D possibly being TRBD1 (5 bases). Germline-derived CDR1 and CDR2 are SGHTA and FQGNSA. The V end lost 0 bases, the J end lost 0 bases, and 9 bases lay between the germline ends. The CDR3 length is 15 residues. Here the CDR3 DNA reads TGTGCCAGCAGCTTAGCTTTTGACAGCTCCTACGAGCAGTACTTC. Its protein product is CASSLAFDSSYEQYF.

The chain combines TRBV5-4 with TRBJ2-7, with D possibly being TRBD1 or TRBD2 (5 bases each). The ends were cut back, 3 bases at V and 3 bases at J, with 10 bases in the middle. This CDR3 contains 13 residues. Germline loops: CDR1 SGHNT, CDR2 YYREEE (reference sequence). The CDR3 sequence: CASSSKRGYEQYF. CDR3 in DNA: TGTGCCAGCAGCTCGAAGAGGGGCTACGAGCAGTACTTC.

The chain is built from TRBV14 and TRBJ2-1; 12 bases align to TRBD2. V shed 2 bases and J 4 bases; nucleotides not matched to a gene: 6. Per the germline V gene, CDR1 is SGHDN and CDR2 is FVKESK. CDR3 length equals 17 residues. CDR3 sequence (DNA): TGTGCCAGCAGCCAAATTTCTAGCGGGAGGGGATACAATGAGCAGTTCTTC. Translating gives CASSQISSGRGYNEQFF.

The rearrangement links TRBV5-1 to TRBJ2-7; D not resolved. The V gene lost 0 bases and the J gene lost 3 bases, with 10 bases spanning the gap. The CDR3 is made up of 14 amino acids. Germline loops: CDR1 SGHRS, CDR2 YFSETQ. The CDR3 sequence: CASSLGSANYEQYF. The DNA of the CDR3 is TGCGCCAGCAGCTTGGGTTCGGCAAACTACGAGCAGTACTTC.

The gene calls are TRBV7-3 and TRBJ2-1, with 8 nucleotides matching TRBD2. CDR1 is SGHTA, CDR2 FQGTGA, per germline. With 11 bases clipped from V and 5 bases from J, the junction kept 8 bases outside the gene matches. The CDR3 contains 13 residues. The CDR3 protein is CASGTRGNNEQFF. DNA of the CDR3: TGTGCCTCCGGGACTAGAGGGAACAATGAGCAGTTCTTC.

The chain is built from TRBV4-1 and TRBJ1-5; TRBD1 matches at 7 bases. Germline V gene sequence: CDR1 MGHRA, CDR2 YSYEKL. The CDR3 has 16 amino acids. With 1 base clipped from V and 2 bases from J, the junction kept 5 bases outside the gene matches. The CDR3 nucleotides read TGCGCCAGCAGCCAAGGATCAGGGGGAGGCAATCAGCCCCAGCATTTT. This encodes CASSQGSGGGNQPQHF.

The chain carries TRBV25-1 and TRBJ1-4; D is unclear. CDR3 length equals 11 residues. V was pared by 5 bases and J by 7 bases, with 5 bases between. The V gene's germline CDR1 is MGHDK and CDR2 SYGVNS. The CDR3 DNA reads TGTGCCAGCAGTAGGGCTGAAAAACTGTTTTTT. It yields the protein CASSRAEKLFF. The full variable domain, completed using reference TRBV25-1 and TRBJ1-4, is EADIYQTPRYLVIGTGKKITLECSQTMGHDKMYWYQQDPGMELHLIHYSYGVNSTEKGDLSSESTVSRIRTEHFPLTLESARPSHTSQYLCASSRAEKLFFGSGTQLSVL.

The chain is built from TRBV4-3 and TRBJ2-1; a weak D match, TRBD2 (6 bases). The germline V gene encodes CDR1 LGHNA and CDR2 YSLEER. Deletions cut 2 bases from V and 7 bases from J, with 12 bases between. This CDR3 is built from 14 residues. CDR3 amino acids: CASSQQRALNEQFF. CDR3 in DNA: TGCGCCAGCAGCCAACAGCGGGCTCTGAATGAGCAGTTCTTC.

The chain carries TRBV5-3 and TRBJ1-5; no firm D call. TRBV5-3 is classed as an ORF, of uncertain function. CDR3 length: 17 residues. Between the trimmed V and J ends, which lost 3 bases and 2 bases, there was a span of 18 bases. CDR3 nucleotide sequence: TGTGCCAGAAGCTCTTCCGTGGGCCGGCGGGGCAATCAGCCCCAGCATTTT. It encodes CARSSSVGRRGNQPQHF.